The 19 T cell receptor beta chains given below trace back to one sample, sequenced in a study of blood T cell repertoires in COVID-19. Clones were read by immunoSEQ multiplex PCR, and TCRdb kept only the in-frame ones, dropping some. This table holds 350,000 to 450,000 clones, approximately 88% found once. The specimen sequenced was peripheral blood. The source of these receptors is a man in his forties with acute or convalescent COVID-19.

The chain combines TRBV19 with TRBJ2-1, with 11 positions matching TRBD2. Germline CDR1 and CDR2: LNHDA and SQIVND (reference sequence). This CDR3 has 18 residues. With 3 bases clipped from V and 0 bases from J, the junction kept 7 bases outside the gene matches. The CDR3 region has the DNA TGTGCCAGTAGTATGACGGGACTAGCGGCCGGCTCCTACAATGAGCAGTTCTTC. This encodes CASSMTGLAAGSYNEQFF.

This chain connects TRBV4-3 to TRBJ1-6; unclear D gene. The CDR3 length is 16 residues. The V and J ends lost 0 bases and 6 bases respectively, with 12 bases between them. The germline gives CDR1 LGHNA, CDR2 YSLEER. The DNA of the CDR3 is TGCGCCAGCAGCCAAGATCTAAGCAGGATTAATTCACCCCTCCACTTT. It specifies CASSQDLSRINSPLHF.

The chain has TRBV27 and TRBJ2-1; possibly TRBD1 for D (6 bases). Germline values: CDR1 MNHEY, CDR2 SMNVEV (reference sequence). Trimming took 0 bases from V and 8 from J, leaving 14 bases between them. The CDR3 is 15 amino acids. The CDR3 protein is CASSLSLFRGYEQFF. CDR3 DNA: TGTGCCAGCAGTTTATCGCTTTTCAGGGGATATGAGCAGTTCTTC.

V is TRBV28 and J is TRBJ1-4; 7 nucleotides line up with TRBD1. Germline trimming cut 3 bases from V and 0 bases from J; bases unmatched to any gene: 1. The CDR3 runs to 15 residues. Germline CDR1 is MDHEN and CDR2 is SYDVKM. CDR3 residues: CASSFTGATNEKLFF. CDR3 nucleotides: TGTGCCAGCAGTTTTACAGGGGCAACTAATGAAAAACTGTTTTTT.

The rearrangement joins TRBV19 to TRBJ2-3, with 8 nucleotides matching TRBD1. CDR3 length equals 15 residues. Germline CDR1 and CDR2: LNHDA and SQIVND (reference sequence). The V gene end was trimmed by 3 bases and the J gene end by 0 bases; junction bases not matched to a gene: 2. CDR3 sequence (DNA): TGTGCCAGTAGTATCGGGACAGGAAGCACAGATACGCAGTATTTT. As protein: CASSIGTGSTDTQYF.

V gene TRBV28 combines with J gene TRBJ2-7, with 11 bases lining up with TRBD1. V trimming: 2 bases; J trimming: 3 bases; junction bases outside the gene matches: 6. Germline lookup yields CDR1 MDHEN and CDR2 SYDVKM. The CDR3 consists of 16 residues. The CDR3 DNA reads TGTGCCAGCAGTTTAGGGAAGGGGACAGGGGGCTACGAGCAGTACTTC. Translating gives CASSLGKGTGGYEQYF.

This clone was recorded only once. V usage is TRBV25-1 and J usage is TRBJ1-4, with D possibly being TRBD1 (5 bases). The germline CDR1 and CDR2 sequences are MGHDK and SYGVNS. Between the trimmed V and J ends, which lost 3 bases and 7 bases, there was a span of 12 bases. The CDR3 consists of 14 residues. CDR3 nucleotides: TGTGCCAGCAGTGAGGGGCTCTGGGGTGAAAAACTGTTTTTT. Encoded protein: CASSEGLWGEKLFF.

V gene TRBV11-2 combines with J gene TRBJ1-6; 10 nucleotides agree with TRBD1. Trimming at V came to 5 bases and at J to 7 bases, leaving 5 bases not matched to a gene. The CDR3 runs to 15 residues. CDR1 and CDR2 (germline): SGHAT, FQNNGV. The CDR3 loop reads CASSKEGQGNSPLHF. The CDR3 DNA reads TGTGCCAGCAGCAAAGAGGGACAGGGGAATTCACCCCTCCACTTT.

This clone turned up a few times. This rearrangement joins TRBV29-1 to TRBJ2-1; 9 bases match TRBD2. The trim removed 6 bases at V and 5 bases at J, leaving 14 bases unmatched. Germline CDR1 reads SQVTM; CDR2 reads ANQGSEA. The CDR3 is made up of 16 amino acids. The CDR3 nucleotides read TGCAGCGTAGCCGCCCTAGCGGGGAGTAACAACAATGAGCAGTTCTTC. Translating gives CSVAALAGSNNNEQFF.

Notes on this clone: The sample carries other DNA sequences with the same CDR3. The CDR3 protein is CASSRTGEKLFF. DNA for the CDR3: TGTGCCAGCAGCAGGACAGGGGAAAAACTGTTTTTT. V usage is TRBV6-5 and J usage is TRBJ1-4, with 8 bases that match TRBD1. CDR3 length: 12 amino acids. CDR1 MNHEY and CDR2 SVGAGI come from the germline V gene. Germline trimming cut 6 bases from V and 8 bases from J; bases unmatched to any gene: 2.

In regard to this clone: The same CDR3 also results from other DNA sequences found in this sample. The genes are TRBV9 and TRBJ1-1; 7 bases are a match to TRBD1. The CDR3 sequence is 13 residues long. From germline, CDR1 is SGDLS and CDR2 YYNGEE. Unmatched junction bases numbered 1, after V lost 3 bases and J lost 2 bases. For the CDR3, the DNA is TGTGCCAGCAGCGGACAGGGAAACACTGAAGCTTTCTTT. This sequence encodes CASSGQGNTEAFF.

On this clone itself: The junction shows a germline mismatch at one end, possibly a read error. Here the CDR3 DNA reads TGTGCTAGCAGCTTATGTTCAGGGATACAATTAGCCTACGAGCAGTACTTC. Amino acid sequence: CASSLCSGIQLAYEQYF. This chain connects TRBV7-7 to TRBJ2-7; TRBD1 is a possible D gene (5 bases). The CDR3 is made up of 17 amino acids. CDR1 is SSHAT, CDR2 FNYEAQ, per germline (reference sequence).

The chain carries TRBV5-1 and TRBJ1-1; D is undetermined. CDR1 and CDR2 from the germline V gene are SGHRS and YFSETQ. The length of the CDR3 is 16 residues. V was clipped by 0 bases and J by 0 bases, with 12 bases between them. The CDR3 protein is CASSLAEVSLNTEAFF. The CDR3 DNA reads as TGCGCCAGCAGCTTGGCTGAGGTCAGCTTGAACACTGAAGCTTTCTTT.

V gene TRBV10-3 combines with J gene TRBJ2-1; 7 bases match TRBD2. CDR1 and CDR2 (germline): ENHRY, SYGVKD. With V trimmed by 4 bases and J by 8 bases, 8 bases remained unmatched. The CDR3 consists of 14 residues. The CDR3 bases are TGTGCCATCAGTGGGTTGGGGGGGGTGGATGAGCAGTTCTTC. It is translated as CAISGLGGVDEQFF.

CDR3 region: CASSQTASPEAFF. The CDR3 DNA reads TGCGCCAGCAGCCAGACAGCTTCCCCTGAAGCTTTCTTT. J is TRBJ1-1 and V is TRBV4-1; perhaps TRBD1 as D (5 bases). This CDR3 region has 13 residues. Germline-derived CDR1 and CDR2 are MGHRA and YSYEKL. Trimming pared 3 bases from V and 6 bases from J, leaving 11 bases between.

This chain uses TRBV14 with TRBJ2-6; D is perhaps TRBD1 (6 bases). CDR3 size: 16 residues. Trimming removed 1 base from V and 4 bases from J, with 11 bases in between. The germline CDR1 and CDR2 sequences are SGHDN and FVKESK. The CDR3 nucleotides are TGTGCCAGCAGCCAAGTAAGGGGGAACGGGGCCAACGTCCTGACTTTC. Protein product: CASSQVRGNGANVLTF.

Turning to this clone: This same CDR3 is encoded by further DNA sequences in the sample. V gene TRBV15 combines with J gene TRBJ1-2; 11 bases fit TRBD1. J was trimmed by 4 bases and V by 3 bases; bases with no gene match: 1. This CDR3 region has 14 residues. CDR1 is LNHNV, CDR2 YYDKDF, per germline (reference sequence). CDR3 DNA sequence: TGTGCCACCAGCAGGGACAGGGGGCTCTATGGCTACACCTTC. Encoded protein: CATSRDRGLYGYTF.

This clone was detected only once. CDR3 loop: CASSSDRPQGYTF. For the CDR3, the DNA is TGTGCCAGCAGCTCGGACAGACCCCAGGGCTACACCTTC. The rearrangement links TRBV5-4 to TRBJ1-2; D is possibly TRBD1 (6 bases). V was clipped by 3 bases and J by 8 bases, with 14 bases between them. There are 13 residues in the CDR3. Germline lookup yields CDR1 SGHNT and CDR2 YYREEE (reference sequence).

This chain joins TRBV28 and TRBJ2-7; 9 bases map to TRBD1. Germline CDR1 is MDHEN and CDR2 is SYDVKM. The V and J ends lost 6 bases and 7 bases, in that order; junction bases with no gene match: 10. The CDR3 length is 14 residues. The CDR3 bases are TGTGCCAGCAGAACAACAGGGGGCGCGGGGGAGCAGTACTTC. This translates into CASRTTGGAGEQYF.